Shown below are 22 T cell receptor beta chains from a single sample sequenced in a study of a mutant IDH1 vaccine in newly diagnosed glioma. Assay: immunoSEQ multiplex PCR; the TCRdb copy retains only in-frame clones and omits some. The sample holds tens of thousands of clones; roughly 82% are singletons and the top ten take roughly 19%. The time point: baseline, week 1 (first vaccination visit). Treatment reported: pre-vaccination baseline after standard-of-care therapy. This material consisted of PBMCs, taken from a glioma patient treated with radiotherapy, temozolomide or both. These TCRs come from a man in his thirties or forties with glioma.

The genes are TRBV7-9 and TRBJ2-7, with D unresolved. Trimming took 5 bases from V and 5 from J, leaving 10 bases between them. CDR3 length: 12 amino acids. Germline-derived CDR1 and CDR2 are SEHNR and FQNEAQ (reference sequence). The CDR3 DNA reads as TGTGCCAGCAGCCCCGCGGTTAACGAGCAGTACTTC. Residues: CASSPAVNEQYF.

The chain recombines TRBV4-1 with TRBJ1-5, with D unresolved. Germline assignment: CDR1 MGHRA and CDR2 YSYEKL. This CDR3 is built from 14 residues. The V end lost 3 bases, the J end lost 6 bases, and 12 bases lay between the germline ends. Here the CDR3 reads CASSQREAGQPQHF. In DNA form, the CDR3 reads TGCGCCAGCAGCCAGAGGGAAGCGGGTCAGCCCCAGCATTTT.

The chain employs TRBV28 and TRBJ1-1, with a possible D match to TRBD1 (5 bases). V lost 7 bases to trimming and J lost 1 base, with 13 bases between them. The V gene's germline CDR1 is MDHEN and CDR2 SYDVKM. The CDR3 sequence is 14 residues long. CDR3 in DNA: TGTGCCAGCACTTTCCAGGGAAGGAACACTGAAGCTTTCTTT. Amino acid sequence: CASTFQGRNTEAFF.

About this clone itself: Different DNA sequences within this sample yield the same CDR3. V gene TRBV27 combines with J gene TRBJ1-5; D unclear. V was shortened by 2 bases and J by 4 bases, with 12 bases between the two germline ends. From germline, CDR1 is MNHEY and CDR2 SMNVEV (reference sequence). The CDR3 length is 15 residues. CDR3 amino acids: CASSLGGSGNQPQHF. The CDR3 DNA reads as TGTGCCAGCAGTTTAGGAGGATCGGGAAATCAGCCCCAGCATTTT.

In its sample, this clone was seen once. The V gene is TRBV6-1, the J gene TRBJ2-5; 7 bases map to TRBD1. TRBJ2-7 matches the DNA end more closely, so the J call is doubtful. Germline loops: CDR1 MNHNS, CDR2 SASEGT. The CDR3 is 14 amino acids. CDR3 residues: CASTGTVTLYEQYF. In DNA form, the CDR3 reads TGTGCCAGCACCGGGACAGTGACACTTTACGAGCAGTACTTC.

This clone has more than one count but fewer than ten. The sample contains more than one DNA sequence encoding this CDR3. V usage is TRBV15 and J usage is TRBJ2-7, with D possibly TRBD2 on 6 matching bases. Trimming pared 1 base from V and 1 base from J, leaving 11 bases between. The CDR3 is 15 residues long. Looked up from germline, CDR1 is LNHNV and CDR2 is YYDKDF (reference sequence). The CDR3 DNA reads as TGTGCCACCAGCAGAGGCGGCGGAGGGTCCTACGAGCAGTACTTC. Protein: CATSRGGGGSYEQYF.

The rearrangement links TRBV10-2 to TRBJ2-5; D uncertain. CDR1 and CDR2 from the germline V gene are WSHSY and SAAADI. V lost 0 bases and J lost 7, with 9 bases in between. The CDR3 runs 13 residues. This CDR3 reads CASSESSLGTQYF. CDR3 in DNA: TGCGCCAGCAGTGAGTCATCCTTGGGGACCCAGTACTTC.

The chain uses TRBV6-6 and TRBJ1-5; D is ambiguous. The ends were cut back, 2 bases at V and 0 bases at J, with 2 bases in the middle. CDR1 and CDR2 (germline): MNHNY, SVGAGI (reference sequence). The CDR3 is 13 amino acids. CDR3 coding DNA: TGTGCCAGCAGTTACGTTAGCAATCAGCCCCAGCATTTT. Encoded protein: CASSYVSNQPQHF.

CDR3 amino acids: CASIGTLHYEQYF. CDR3 in DNA: TGTGCCAGCATAGGGACACTACACTACGAGCAGTACTTC. The chain has TRBV2 and TRBJ2-7, with D maybe TRBD1 (6 bases). Germline values: CDR1 SNHLY, CDR2 FYNNEI. This CDR3 contains 13 residues. V dropped 7 bases and J dropped 3 bases, with 13 bases sitting between them.

The chain combines TRBV6-1 with TRBJ2-7; D is possibly TRBD1 (5 bases). V lost 0 bases to trimming and J lost 5 bases, with 8 bases between them. The germline V gene has CDR1 MNHNS and CDR2 SASEGT. This CDR3 has 13 residues. The CDR3 loop reads CASSEAIRDEQYF. CDR3 sequence (DNA): TGTGCCAGCAGTGAAGCAATCAGGGACGAGCAGTACTTC.

Only a few counts were recorded for this clone. CDR3 protein: CAWRQSMNTEAFF. As DNA, the CDR3 is TGTGCCTGGAGGCAGAGCATGAACACTGAAGCTTTCTTT. The chain is built from TRBV30 and TRBJ1-1; D uncertain. V lost 3 bases to trimming and J lost 0 bases, with 8 bases between them. This CDR3 comprises 13 residues. Germline CDR1 is GTSNPN and CDR2 is SVGIG (reference sequence). Full variable domain (remainder filled in from reference TRBV30 and TRBJ1-1): SQTIHQWPATLVQPVGSPLSLECTVEGTSNPNLYWYRQAAGRGLQLLFYSVGIGQISSEVPQNLSASRPQDRQFILSSKKLLLSDSGFYLCAWRQSMNTEAFFGQGTRLTVV.

The CDR3 sequence: CASSITGTPNSPLHF. CDR3 in DNA: TGTGCCAGCAGTATAACAGGGACCCCTAATTCACCCCTCCACTTT. The chain links TRBV2 to TRBJ1-6, with D maybe TRBD1 (6 bases). Germline V lookup: CDR1 SNHLY, CDR2 FYNNEI. The V and J ends lost 5 bases and 6 bases respectively, with 14 bases between them. This CDR3 region has 15 residues.

The chain has TRBV6-1 and TRBJ1-5, with D possibly matching TRBD1 (6 bases). V gave up 0 bases and J gave up 2 bases, with 11 bases separating them. Germline V gene sequence: CDR1 MNHNS, CDR2 SASEGT. CDR3 length: 16 residues. The CDR3 here is CASSEATGPRNQPQHF. DNA of the CDR3: TGTGCCAGCAGTGAAGCGACAGGTCCGCGCAATCAGCCCCAGCATTTT.

The J gene is TRBJ2-3, the V gene TRBV13; 12 nucleotides match TRBD2. V shed 2 bases, J shed 4 bases, and the junction held 7 bases outside the gene matches. The CDR3 is 17 amino acids. Germline assignment: CDR1 PRHDT and CDR2 FYEKMQ (reference sequence). The DNA for the CDR3 is TGTGCCAGCAGCTTACTAGCGGGAGGGCTGAACGCAGATACGCAGTATTTT. The encoded protein is CASSLLAGGLNADTQYF.

The V and J genes are TRBV30 and TRBJ1-5; TRBD1 matches 7 bases. The junction had 6 bases not matched to a gene; V was cut back by 0 bases and J by 7 bases. Germline CDR1 and CDR2: GTSNPN and SVGIG (reference sequence). The length of the CDR3 is 14 residues. CDR3 sequence reads: CAWSVLQGGQPQHF. As DNA, the CDR3 is TGTGCCTGGAGTGTACTCCAGGGGGGGCAGCCCCAGCATTTT. The whole variable domain, filled in from reference TRBV30 and TRBJ1-5, reads SQTIHQWPATLVQPVGSPLSLECTVEGTSNPNLYWYRQAAGRGLQLLFYSVGIGQISSEVPQNLSASRPQDRQFILSSKKLLLSDSGFYLCAWSVLQGGQPQHFGDGTRLSIL.

This clone has only one observation. V usage is TRBV18 and J usage is TRBJ1-5; D is ambiguous. Trimming removed 2 bases from V and 0 bases from J, with 8 bases in between. Germline V gene lookup returns CDR1 KGHSH and CDR2 LQKENI. This CDR3 region has 15 residues. The CDR3, as DNA: TGTGCCAGCTCACCAGAGGTCAATAGCAATCAGCCCCAGCATTTT. It is translated as CASSPEVNSNQPQHF. The full variable domain, rest sourced from reference TRBV18 and TRBJ1-5, is NAGVMQNPRHLVRRRGQEARLRCSPMKGHSHVYWYRQLPEEGLKFMVYLQKENIIDESGMPKERFSAEFPKEGPSILRIQQVVRGDSAAYFCASSPEVNSNQPQHFGDGTRLSIL.

This clone appeared a few times. The genes are TRBV25-1 and TRBJ1-1; D call uncertain. Germline V gene lookup returns CDR1 MGHDK and CDR2 SYGVNS. This CDR3 region has 13 residues. V lost 1 base and J 0 bases, leaving 3 bases between the germline ends. DNA of the CDR3: TGTGCCAGCAGTGAATTGATGAACACTGAAGCTTTCTTT. It translates to CASSELMNTEAFF.

The rearrangement joins TRBV5-4 to TRBJ1-1; no clear D. The ends were cut back, 0 bases at V and 4 bases at J, with 7 bases in the middle. The CDR3 length is 13 residues. Germline V gene data show CDR1 as SGHNT and CDR2 as YYREEE (reference sequence). As DNA, the CDR3 is TGTGCCAGCAGCTTGGGGGGTATCACTGAAGCTTTCTTT. Translating it yields CASSLGGITEAFF.

The genes are TRBV6-1 and TRBJ2-7; D possibly corresponds to TRBD1 (6 bases). The CDR3 is 13 amino acids. The V and J ends lost 7 bases and 0 bases respectively, with 10 bases between them. CDR1 MNHNS and CDR2 SASEGT come from the germline V gene. This CDR3 is CASTGQSSYEQYF. CDR3 nucleotide sequence: TGTGCCAGCACCGGACAGAGCTCCTACGAGCAGTACTTC.

V usage is TRBV9 and J usage is TRBJ1-5; 10 positions agree with TRBD1. This CDR3 is built from 15 residues. Germline values: CDR1 SGDLS, CDR2 YYNGEE. The ends lost 3 bases at V and 5 bases at J; junction bases unmatched: 5. This CDR3 is CASSGTGGAHQPQHF. The CDR3, as DNA: TGTGCCAGCAGCGGGACAGGGGGAGCCCATCAGCCCCAGCATTTT. The full variable domain, its missing parts supplied by reference TRBV9 and TRBJ1-5, is DSGVTQTPKHLITATGQRVTLRCSPRSGDLSVYWYQQSLDQGLQFLIQYYNGEERAKGNILERFSAQQFPDLHSELNLSSLELGDSALYFCASSGTGGAHQPQHFGDGTRLSIL.

The chain joins TRBV4-3 to TRBJ1-1; 9 bases line up with TRBD1. Germline loops: CDR1 LGHNA, CDR2 YSLEER. V lost 5 bases to trimming and J lost 6 bases; unmatched junction nucleotides: 4. The CDR3 contains 13 residues. This chain's CDR3 is CASSETGGAEAFF. The CDR3 coding sequence is TGCGCCAGCAGCGAAACAGGGGGCGCTGAAGCTTTCTTT.

This chain joins TRBV14 and TRBJ1-1, with D unresolved. The V end lost 1 base, the J end lost 0 bases, and 3 bases lay between the germline ends. CDR1 and CDR2 from the germline V gene are SGHDN and FVKESK. The CDR3 totals 13 residues. The CDR3 here is CASSQVLNTEAFF. Written as DNA, the CDR3 is TGTGCCAGCAGCCAAGTCCTGAACACTGAAGCTTTCTTT.